The 4 T cell receptor beta chains given below trace back to one sample, sequenced in a study of T cell responses to AZD1222 COVID-19 vaccine. Sequencing was performed with immunoSEQ multiplex PCR; in TCRdb, only in-frame clones are kept and a portion is missing. Of some 280,000 clones detected, roughly 93% appear once; the ten largest clones hold roughly 0.6%. This specimen was peripheral blood, taken 28 days after the second AZD1222 dose. The source is an adult who received the AZD1222 COVID-19 vaccine.

This clone has just one count. This chain joins TRBV9 and TRBJ2-7, with 8 bases lining up with TRBD2. Germline V gene data show CDR1 as SGDLS and CDR2 as YYNGEE. The CDR3 has 14 residues. V dropped 4 bases and J dropped 3; count of bases not matched to a gene: 6. This CDR3 is CASSPGGVGYEQYF. In DNA, the CDR3 is TGTGCCAGCAGCCCCGGGGGGGTGGGCTACGAGCAGTACTTC.

The gene calls are TRBV28 and TRBJ2-5; D is undetermined. Germline V gene lookup returns CDR1 MDHEN and CDR2 SYDVKM. The CDR3 covers 14 residues. Trimming removed 1 base at V and 2 bases at J, with 8 bases between. The CDR3 loop reads CASSLYNTQETQYF. CDR3 bases: TGTGCCAGCAGTTTATATAACACGCAAGAGACCCAGTACTTC.

The gene calls are TRBV28 and TRBJ1-6; the D gene is possibly TRBD1 (6 bases). In germline, CDR1 is MDHEN, CDR2 SYDVKM. The CDR3 totals 16 residues. The V gene lost 6 bases and the J gene lost 4 bases, with 16 bases spanning the gap. The CDR3 protein is CASSLDRDTYNSPLHF. The CDR3 region has the DNA TGTGCCAGCAGCCTTGACCGGGACACTTATAATTCACCCCTCCACTTT. The full variable domain, with the rest looked up from reference TRBV28 and TRBJ1-6, is DVKVTQSSRYLVKRTGEKVFLECVQDMDHENMFWYRQDPGLGLRLIYFSYDVKMKEKGDIPEGYSVSREKKERFSLILESASTNQTSMYLCASSLDRDTYNSPLHFGNGTRLTVT.

The rearrangement links TRBV27 to TRBJ2-4; D perhaps matches TRBD2 (5 bases). The CDR3 extends over 12 amino acids. The germline V and J ends were trimmed by 5 bases and 9 bases, with 11 bases remaining between them. CDR1 MNHEY and CDR2 SMNVEV come from the germline V gene (reference sequence). The CDR3 coding sequence is TGTGCCAGCAGTCCGCGAGAGGGCATTCAGTACTTC. Encoded protein: CASSPREGIQYF.